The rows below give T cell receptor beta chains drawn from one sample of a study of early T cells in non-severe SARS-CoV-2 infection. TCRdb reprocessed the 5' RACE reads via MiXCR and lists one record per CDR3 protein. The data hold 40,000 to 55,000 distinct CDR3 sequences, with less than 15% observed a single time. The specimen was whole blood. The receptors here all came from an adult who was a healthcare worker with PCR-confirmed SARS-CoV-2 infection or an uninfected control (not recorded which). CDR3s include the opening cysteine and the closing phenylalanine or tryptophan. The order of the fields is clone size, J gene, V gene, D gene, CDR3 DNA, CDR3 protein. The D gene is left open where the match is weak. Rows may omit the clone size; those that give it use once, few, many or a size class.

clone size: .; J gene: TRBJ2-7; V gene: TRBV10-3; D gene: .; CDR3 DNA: TGTGCCATCAGTGAGAACAGGGACGAGCAGTACTTC; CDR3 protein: CAISENRDEQYF
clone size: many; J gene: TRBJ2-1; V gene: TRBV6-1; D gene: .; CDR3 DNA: TGTGCCAGCAGTCTTACATTGACCGGGACGCACAATGAGCAGTTCTTC; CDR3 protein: CASSLTLTGTHNEQFF
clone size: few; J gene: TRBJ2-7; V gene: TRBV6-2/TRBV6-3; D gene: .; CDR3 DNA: TGTGCCAGCAGGTCTCCTTATCCCTACGAGCAGTACTTC; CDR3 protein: CASRSPYPYEQYF
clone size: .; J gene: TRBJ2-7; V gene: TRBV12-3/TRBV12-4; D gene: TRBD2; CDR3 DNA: TGTGCCAGCAGTCCGGGACCGGGGGGCTACGAGCAGTACTTC; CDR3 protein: CASSPGPGGYEQYF
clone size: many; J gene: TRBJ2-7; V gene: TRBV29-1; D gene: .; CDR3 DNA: TGCAGCGTTGAAGGTCGGGGAGGGCAGTACTTC; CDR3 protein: CSVEGRGGQYF
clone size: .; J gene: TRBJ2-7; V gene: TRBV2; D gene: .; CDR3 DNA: TGTGCCAGCAGTGCGGGGGCATGGGAGCAGTACTTC; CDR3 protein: CASSAGAWEQYF
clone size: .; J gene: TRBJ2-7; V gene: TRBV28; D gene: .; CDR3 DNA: TGTGCCAGCAGTACGGCTAAGGGATCCTACGAGCAGTACTTC; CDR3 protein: CASSTAKGSYEQYF
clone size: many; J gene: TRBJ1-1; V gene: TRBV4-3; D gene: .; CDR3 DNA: TGCGCCAGCAGCCAAGATTGGGGCGGAAAAGCCCACACTGAAGCTTTCTTT; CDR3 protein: CASSQDWGGKAHTEAFF
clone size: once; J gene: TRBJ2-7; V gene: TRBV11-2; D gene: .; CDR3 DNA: TGTGCCAGCAGCCCCCAGGCCATCACCTACGAGCAGTACTTC; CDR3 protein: CASSPQAITYEQYF
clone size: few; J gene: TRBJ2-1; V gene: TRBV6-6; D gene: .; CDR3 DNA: TGTGCCAGCAGTAAGGACGACGGCTACAATGAGCAGTTCTTC; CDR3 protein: CASSKDDGYNEQFF
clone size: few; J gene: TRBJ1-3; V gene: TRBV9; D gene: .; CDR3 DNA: TGTGCCAGCAGCGTAGACTTGGGGGCTGGAAACACCATATATTTT; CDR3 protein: CASSVDLGAGNTIYF
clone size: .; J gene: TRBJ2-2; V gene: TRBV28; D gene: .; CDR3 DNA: TGTGCCAGTGCGGTTGCCGGAGGGGCCACCGGGGAGCTGTTTTTT; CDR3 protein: CASAVAGGATGELFF
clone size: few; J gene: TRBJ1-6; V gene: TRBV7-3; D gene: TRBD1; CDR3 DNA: TGTGCCAGCAGCCGAGGGGGCTTCGGTTCACCCCTCCACTTT; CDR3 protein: CASSRGGFGSPLHF
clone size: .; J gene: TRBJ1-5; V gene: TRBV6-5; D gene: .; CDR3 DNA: TGTGCCAGCAGTTCCCTGGGCAGGGGAGTTCAGCCCCAGCATTTT; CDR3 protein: CASSSLGRGVQPQHF
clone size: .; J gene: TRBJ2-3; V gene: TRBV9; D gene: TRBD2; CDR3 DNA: TGTGCCAGCAGCCCCATACCGGCTAGCGGGGGGGGGACAGATACGCAGTATTTT; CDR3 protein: CASSPIPASGGGTDTQYF
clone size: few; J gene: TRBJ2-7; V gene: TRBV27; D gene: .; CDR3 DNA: TGTGCCAGCATCCCTTTGACGGGGACCTCCTACGAGCAGTACTTC; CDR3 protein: CASIPLTGTSYEQYF
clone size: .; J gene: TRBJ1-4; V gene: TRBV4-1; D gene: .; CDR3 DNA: TGCGCCAGCAGCCAGCCCACAGAAAAACTGTTTTTT; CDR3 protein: CASSQPTEKLFF
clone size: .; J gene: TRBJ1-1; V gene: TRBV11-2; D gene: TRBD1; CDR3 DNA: TGTGCCAGCAGCCGCCGGGACAGGGGTGACACTGAAGCTTTCTTT; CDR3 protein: CASSRRDRGDTEAFF
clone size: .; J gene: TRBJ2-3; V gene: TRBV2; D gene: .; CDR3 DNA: TGTGCCAGCAGTGAATCAGGTCAGGGTGGAGATACGCAGTATTTT; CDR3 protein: CASSESGQGGDTQYF
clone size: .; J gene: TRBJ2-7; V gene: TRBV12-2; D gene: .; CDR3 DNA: TGTGCAAGTCCCCAGCCCTCCTACGAGCAGTACTTC; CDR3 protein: CASPQPSYEQYF
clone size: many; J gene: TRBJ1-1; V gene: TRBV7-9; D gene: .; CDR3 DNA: TGTGCCAGCAGATCACAGGAAAACACTGAAGCTTTCTTT; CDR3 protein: CASRSQENTEAFF
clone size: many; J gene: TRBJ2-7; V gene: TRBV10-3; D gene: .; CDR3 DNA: TGTGCCACACGATACCGTCTGACAGGGGAGGGCTACGAGCAGTACTTC; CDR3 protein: CATRYRLTGEGYEQYF
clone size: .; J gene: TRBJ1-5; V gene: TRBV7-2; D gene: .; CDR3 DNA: TGTGCCAGCAGCTTGGGGGCGCGCCAGCCCCAGCATTTT; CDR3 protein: CASSLGARQPQHF
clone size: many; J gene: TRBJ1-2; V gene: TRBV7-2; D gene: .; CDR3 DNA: TGTGCCAGCAGCGGACCGGGACGCAGCTATGGCTACACCTTC; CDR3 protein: CASSGPGRSYGYTF
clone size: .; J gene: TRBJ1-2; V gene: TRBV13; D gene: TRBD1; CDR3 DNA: TGTGCCAGCAGCTTCAGCCTCCGGGACAGCCTAGGGGGCTACACCTTC; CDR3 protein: CASSFSLRDSLGGYTF
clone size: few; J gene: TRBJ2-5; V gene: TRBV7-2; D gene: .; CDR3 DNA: TGTGCCAGCAGCACCAGGGGTTTCGGGGAGACCCAGTACTTC; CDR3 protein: CASSTRGFGETQYF
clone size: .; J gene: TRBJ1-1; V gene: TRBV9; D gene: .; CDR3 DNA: TGTGCCAGCAGCGTAGATGTAACGAACACTGAAGCTTTCTTT; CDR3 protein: CASSVDVTNTEAFF
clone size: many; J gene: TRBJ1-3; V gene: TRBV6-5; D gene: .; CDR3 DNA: TGTGCCAGCAGTTACTCGGGCCGGATGGAAAACACCATATATTTT; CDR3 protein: CASSYSGRMENTIYF
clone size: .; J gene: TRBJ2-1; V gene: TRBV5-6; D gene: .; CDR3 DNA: TGTGCCAGCAGCTCCCCATTAAGGGGGGCAGATGAGCAGTTCTTC; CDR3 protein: CASSSPLRGADEQFF
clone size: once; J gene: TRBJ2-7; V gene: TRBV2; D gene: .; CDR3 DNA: TGTGCCACCCGGGAAGCCTACGAGCAGTACTTC; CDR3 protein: CATREAYEQYF
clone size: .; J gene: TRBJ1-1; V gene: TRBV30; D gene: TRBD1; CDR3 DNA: TGTGCCTGGAGCCCAAGGGGACAGAGTGAAGCTTTCTTT; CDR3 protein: CAWSPRGQSEAFF
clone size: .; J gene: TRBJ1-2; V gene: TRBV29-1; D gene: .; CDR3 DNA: TGCAGCGTTGGCATGGGTAGCTATGGCTACACCTTC; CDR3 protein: CSVGMGSYGYTF
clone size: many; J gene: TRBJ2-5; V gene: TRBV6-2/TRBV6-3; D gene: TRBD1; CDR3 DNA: TGTGCCAGCAGTTACGACAGGGGATGGGAAGAGACCCAGTACTTC; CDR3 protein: CASSYDRGWEETQYF
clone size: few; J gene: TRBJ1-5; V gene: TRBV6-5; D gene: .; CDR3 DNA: TGTGCCAGCAAAACAGGCTTAAGCAATCAGCCCCAGCATTTT; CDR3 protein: CASKTGLSNQPQHF
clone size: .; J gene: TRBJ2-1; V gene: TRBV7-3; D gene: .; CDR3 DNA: TGTGCCAGCAGCTTGGAGGGCGGCCACTGGAATGAGCAGTTCTTC; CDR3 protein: CASSLEGGHWNEQFF
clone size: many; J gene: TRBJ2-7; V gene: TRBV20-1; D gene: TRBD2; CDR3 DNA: TGCAGTGCCCAGAAGGGTAAGCGGGAGGTTTACTACGAGCAGTACTTC; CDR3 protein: CSAQKGKREVYYEQYF
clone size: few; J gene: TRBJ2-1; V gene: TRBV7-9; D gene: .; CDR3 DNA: TGTGCCAGCAGCTTACTTGGCCGACAGAGCTCCTACAATGAGCAGTTCTTC; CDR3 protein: CASSLLGRQSSYNEQFF
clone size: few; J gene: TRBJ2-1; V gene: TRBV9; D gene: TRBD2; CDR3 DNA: TGTGCCAGCAGGCGGGGGACCTCTGACGTCGATGAGCAGTTCTTC; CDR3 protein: CASRRGTSDVDEQFF
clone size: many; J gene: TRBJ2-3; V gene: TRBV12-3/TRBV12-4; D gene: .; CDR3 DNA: TGTGCCAGCAGTAGTACAGCTAGCACAGATACGCAGTATTTT; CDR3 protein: CASSSTASTDTQYF
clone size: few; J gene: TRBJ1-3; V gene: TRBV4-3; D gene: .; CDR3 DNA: TGCGCCAGCCAAAGGGCGCAGGGCGCTGGAAACACCATATATTTT; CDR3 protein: CASQRAQGAGNTIYF
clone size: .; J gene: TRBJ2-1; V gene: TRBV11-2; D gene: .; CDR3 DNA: TGTGCCAGCAGTCCTAGGACCGCCCTCAACGGGAATGAGCAGTTCTTC; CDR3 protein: CASSPRTALNGNEQFF
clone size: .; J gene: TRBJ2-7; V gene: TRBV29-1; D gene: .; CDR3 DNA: TGCAGCGTTACTTACGAGCAGTACTTC; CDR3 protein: CSVTYEQYF
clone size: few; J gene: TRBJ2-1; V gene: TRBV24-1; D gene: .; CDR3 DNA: TGTGCCACCAGTGATCCCTTTCAGAGGCAGTATGAGCAGTTCTTC; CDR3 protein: CATSDPFQRQYEQFF
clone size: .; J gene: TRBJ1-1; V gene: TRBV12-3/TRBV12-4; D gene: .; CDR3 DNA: TGTGCCAGCAGTTGGGGGACGGCTCTCGGCACTGAAGCTTTCTTT; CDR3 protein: CASSWGTALGTEAFF
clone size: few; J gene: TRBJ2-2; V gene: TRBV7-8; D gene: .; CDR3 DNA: TGTGCCAGCAGCTTAGCGGGGGGCACCGGGGAGCTGTTTTTT; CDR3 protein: CASSLAGGTGELFF
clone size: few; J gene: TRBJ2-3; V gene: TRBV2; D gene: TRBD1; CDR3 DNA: TGTGCCAGCAGTGAAGCAACAGGGGCAGATACGCAGTATTTT; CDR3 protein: CASSEATGADTQYF
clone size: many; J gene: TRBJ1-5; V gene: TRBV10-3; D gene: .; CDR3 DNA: TGTGCCATCAGTGGGGGAATGGATCAGCCCCAGCATTTT; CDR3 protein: CAISGGMDQPQHF
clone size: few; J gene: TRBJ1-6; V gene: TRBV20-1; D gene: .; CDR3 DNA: TGCAGTGCTAGTAGTGCGAATTCACCCCTCCACTTT; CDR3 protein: CSASSANSPLHF
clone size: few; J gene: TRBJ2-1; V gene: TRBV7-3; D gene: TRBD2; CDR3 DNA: TGTGCCAGCAGCACGGGACTAGCGAGTAGTGAGCAGTTCTTC; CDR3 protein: CASSTGLASSEQFF
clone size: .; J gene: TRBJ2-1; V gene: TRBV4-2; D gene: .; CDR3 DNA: TGTGCCAGCAGCCAAGCGGGCCAGGTCTACAATGAGCAGTTCTTC; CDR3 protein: CASSQAGQVYNEQFF
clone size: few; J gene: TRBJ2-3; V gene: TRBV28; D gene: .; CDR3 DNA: TGTGCCAGCAGTTTGGCTACCCCCACAGATACGCAGTATTTT; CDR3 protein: CASSLATPTDTQYF
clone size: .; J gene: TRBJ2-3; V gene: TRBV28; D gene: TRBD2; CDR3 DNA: TGTGCCAGCAGTGTGACTAGCGGACTCACAGATACGCAGTATTTT; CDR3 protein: CASSVTSGLTDTQYF
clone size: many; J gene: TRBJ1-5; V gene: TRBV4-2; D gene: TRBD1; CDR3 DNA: TGTGCCAGCAGCCTTATTGTACAGGGGGCAATTCAGCCCCAGCATTTT; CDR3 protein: CASSLIVQGAIQPQHF
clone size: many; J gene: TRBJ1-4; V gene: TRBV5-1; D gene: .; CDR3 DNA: TGCGCCAGCAGCGGGAATACTGCAACTAATGAAAAACTGTTTTTT; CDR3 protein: CASSGNTATNEKLFF
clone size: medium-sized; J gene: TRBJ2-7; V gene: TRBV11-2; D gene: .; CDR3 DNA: TGTGCCAGCACCCTAAGAAGGGGGCGGGAGAGTGAGCAGTACTTC; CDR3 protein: CASTLRRGRESEQYF
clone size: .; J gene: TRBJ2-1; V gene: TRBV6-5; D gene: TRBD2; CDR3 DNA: TGTGCCAGCAGGTCTAGCGGGGGGTCCTACAATGAGCAGTTCTTC; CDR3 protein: CASRSSGGSYNEQFF
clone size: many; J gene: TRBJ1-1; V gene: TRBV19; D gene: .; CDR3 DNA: TGTGCCAGTTTGGCGGTGAACACTGAAGCTTTCTTT; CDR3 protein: CASLAVNTEAFF